The present T cell receptor beta chain was sequenced within a study of T-cell reconstitution after alpha-beta-depleted transplantation in children. General study findings and limits: In patients about two months after transplant, alpha-beta T cells reportedly arose from several hundred expanded graft clones. Diversity of TCRbeta at day 60 was high in some patients, arising from surviving recipient T cells and thymic progenitors. Newly generated T cells supplied most T-cell counts and diversity one year post-transplant.

With 4 bases removed from V and 4 bases from J, the gap between germline ends came to 18 bases. Germline CDR1 reads KGHDR; CDR2 reads SFDVKD. The CDR3 spans 16 residues. As it was prepared, the TCRbeta library received unique molecular identifiers. TCRdb ran MiXCR on the PCR reads and lists one entry per CDR3 protein. In the table there are 440,000 or so distinct CDR3 sequences, roughly two fifths of which are singletons. This clonotype was recorded many times. Its antigen is undetermined. The source is a girl aged 2-10 years with aplastic anemia, due to receive a stem cell transplant. This material consisted of PBMCs, taken before TCRalphabeta/CD19-depleted stem cell transplant. This sequence joins TRBV24-1 and TRBJ2-5; D is perhaps TRBD2 (6 bases). The CDR3 DNA reads TGTGCCACCAGTGACCGTCTGAGGGCGGGAAGAGAGACCCAGTACTTC. It translates to CATSDRLRAGRETQYF.